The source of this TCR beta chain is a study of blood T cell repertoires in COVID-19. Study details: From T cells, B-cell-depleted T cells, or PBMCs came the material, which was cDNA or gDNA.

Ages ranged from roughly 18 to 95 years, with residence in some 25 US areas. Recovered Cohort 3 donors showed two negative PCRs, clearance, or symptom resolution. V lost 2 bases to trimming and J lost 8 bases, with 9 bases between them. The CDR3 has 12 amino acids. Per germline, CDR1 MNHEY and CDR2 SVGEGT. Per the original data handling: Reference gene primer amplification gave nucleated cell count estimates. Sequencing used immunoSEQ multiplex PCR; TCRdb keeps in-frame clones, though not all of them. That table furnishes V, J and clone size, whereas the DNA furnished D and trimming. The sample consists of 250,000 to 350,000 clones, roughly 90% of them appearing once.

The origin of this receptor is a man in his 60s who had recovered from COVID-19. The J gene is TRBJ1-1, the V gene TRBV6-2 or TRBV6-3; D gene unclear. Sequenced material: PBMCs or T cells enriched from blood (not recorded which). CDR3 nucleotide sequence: TGTGCCAGCAGTTACGGCGGGCAGGAAGCTTTCTTT. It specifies CASSYGGQEAFF.